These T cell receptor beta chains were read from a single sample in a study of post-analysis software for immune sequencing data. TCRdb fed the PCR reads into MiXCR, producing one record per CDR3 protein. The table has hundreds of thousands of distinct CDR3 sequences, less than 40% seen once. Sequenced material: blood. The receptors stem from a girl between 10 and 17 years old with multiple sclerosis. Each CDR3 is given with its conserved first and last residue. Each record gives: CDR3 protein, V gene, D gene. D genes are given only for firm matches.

cdr3_aa: CASSPALASYEQYF
v_call: TRBV4-2
d_call: NA

cdr3_aa: CSVDTSGMYEEQFF
v_call: TRBV29-1
d_call: TRBD2

cdr3_aa: CASSLAGAGTDTEYF
v_call: TRBV12-3/TRBV12-4
d_call: NA

cdr3_aa: CASRQGGANEQFF
v_call: TRBV11-2
d_call: TRBD1

cdr3_aa: CASSEVGAEGTDTQYF
v_call: TRBV6-1
d_call: NA

cdr3_aa: CASSAARGRDQETQYF
v_call: TRBV2
d_call: TRBD2

cdr3_aa: CASSESRENEQFF
v_call: TRBV2
d_call: NA

cdr3_aa: CASGLKGSGELFF
v_call: TRBV12-5
d_call: NA

cdr3_aa: CSAREGLAGPQETQYF
v_call: TRBV20-1
d_call: TRBD2

cdr3_aa: CASSQERQGVYNEQFF
v_call: TRBV4-1
d_call: TRBD1

cdr3_aa: CASSERVGSTDTQYF
v_call: TRBV6-4
d_call: NA

cdr3_aa: CASSPTPDTEAFF
v_call: TRBV18
d_call: NA

cdr3_aa: CSASTGSSKVNEQFF
v_call: TRBV20-1
d_call: NA

cdr3_aa: CSARPGVQDHSNYGYTF
v_call: TRBV20-1
d_call: NA

cdr3_aa: CSAREQGGTNEKLFF
v_call: TRBV20-1
d_call: TRBD1

cdr3_aa: CSVAGGSLGAFF
v_call: TRBV29-1
d_call: NA

cdr3_aa: CASNRRGEQYF
v_call: TRBV28
d_call: NA

cdr3_aa: CGATEGSRETQYF
v_call: TRBV20-1
d_call: NA